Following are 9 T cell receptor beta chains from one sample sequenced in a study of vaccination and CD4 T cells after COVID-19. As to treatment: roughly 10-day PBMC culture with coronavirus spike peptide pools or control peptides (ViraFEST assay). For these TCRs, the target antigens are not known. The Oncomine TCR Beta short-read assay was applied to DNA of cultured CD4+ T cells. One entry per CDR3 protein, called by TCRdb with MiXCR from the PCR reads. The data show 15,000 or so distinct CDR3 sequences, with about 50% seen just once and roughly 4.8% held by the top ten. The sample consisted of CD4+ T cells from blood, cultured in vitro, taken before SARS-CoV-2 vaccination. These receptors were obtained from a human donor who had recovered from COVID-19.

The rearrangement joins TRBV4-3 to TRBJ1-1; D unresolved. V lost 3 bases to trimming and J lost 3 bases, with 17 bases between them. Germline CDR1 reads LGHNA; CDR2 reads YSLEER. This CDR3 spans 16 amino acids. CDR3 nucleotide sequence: TGCGCCAGCAGCCAGGGTACCCAGGCGTTATACACTGAAGCTTTCTTT. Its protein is CASSQGTQALYTEAFF.

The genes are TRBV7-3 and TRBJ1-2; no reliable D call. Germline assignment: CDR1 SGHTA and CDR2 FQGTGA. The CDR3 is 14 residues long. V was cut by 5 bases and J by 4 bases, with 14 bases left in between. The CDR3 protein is CASSPSVDGYGYTF. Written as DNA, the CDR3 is TGTGCCAGCAGCCCCTCCGTTGACGGCTATGGCTACACCTTC.

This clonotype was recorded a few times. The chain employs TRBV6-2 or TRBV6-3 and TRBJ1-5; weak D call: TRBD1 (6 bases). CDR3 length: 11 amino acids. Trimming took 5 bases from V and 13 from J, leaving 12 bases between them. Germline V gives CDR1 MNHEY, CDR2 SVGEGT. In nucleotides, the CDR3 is TGTGCCAGCAGTCAAACCGGACAGCAGCATTTT. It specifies CASSQTGQQHF.

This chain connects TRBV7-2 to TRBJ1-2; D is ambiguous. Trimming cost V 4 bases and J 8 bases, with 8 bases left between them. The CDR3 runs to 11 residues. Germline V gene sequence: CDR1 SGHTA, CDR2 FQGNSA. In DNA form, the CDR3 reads TGTGCCAGCAGCTCGAATTGGGGCTACACCTTC. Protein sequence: CASSSNWGYTF.

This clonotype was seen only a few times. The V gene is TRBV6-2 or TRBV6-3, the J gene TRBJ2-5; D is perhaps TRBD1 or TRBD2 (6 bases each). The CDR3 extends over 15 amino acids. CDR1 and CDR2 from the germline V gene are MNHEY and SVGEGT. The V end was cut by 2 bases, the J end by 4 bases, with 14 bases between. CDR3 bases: TGTGCCAGCAGTTACAGGGGGGTCTCCCCAGAGACCCAGTACTTC. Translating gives CASSYRGVSPETQYF.

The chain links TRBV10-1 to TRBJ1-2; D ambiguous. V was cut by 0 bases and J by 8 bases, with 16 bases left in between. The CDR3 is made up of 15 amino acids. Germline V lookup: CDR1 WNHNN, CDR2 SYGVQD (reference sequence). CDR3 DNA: TGCGCCAGCAGTGAGTCGATAGGCAGCATTACGGGCTACACCTTC. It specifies CASSESIGSITGYTF.

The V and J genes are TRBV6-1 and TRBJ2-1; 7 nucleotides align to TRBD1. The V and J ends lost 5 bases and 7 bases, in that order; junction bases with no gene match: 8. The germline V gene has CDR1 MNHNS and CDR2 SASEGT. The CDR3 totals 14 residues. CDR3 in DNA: TGTGCCAGCAGTACCCGGACAGGTGGGAATGAGCAGTTCTTC. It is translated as CASSTRTGGNEQFF.

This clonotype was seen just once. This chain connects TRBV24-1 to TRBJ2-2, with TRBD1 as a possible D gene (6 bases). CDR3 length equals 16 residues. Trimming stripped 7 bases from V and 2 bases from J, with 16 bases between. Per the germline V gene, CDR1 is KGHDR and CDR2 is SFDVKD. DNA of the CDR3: TGTGCCACCAGGGGTAGGGCAGGGGTAAACACCGGGGAGCTGTTTTTT. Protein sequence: CATRGRAGVNTGELFF.

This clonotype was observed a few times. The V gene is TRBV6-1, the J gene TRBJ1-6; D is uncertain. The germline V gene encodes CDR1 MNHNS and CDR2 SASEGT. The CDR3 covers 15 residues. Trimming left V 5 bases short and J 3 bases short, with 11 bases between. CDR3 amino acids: CASSPTADYNSPLHF. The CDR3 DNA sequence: TGTGCCAGCAGTCCCACCGCTGACTATAATTCACCCCTCCACTTT.